The 14 T cell receptor beta chains reported below all come from one sample, sequenced in a study of cytomegalovirus exposure and HLA in healthy donors. PCR used 60 Vbeta primers and 13 Jbeta primers. Assay: immunoSEQ multiplex PCR; the TCRdb copy retains only in-frame clones and omits some. This table holds 150,000 to 200,000 clones, around 80% found once. Sequencing used PBMCs. These TCRs come from a male donor in good health and CMV-seropositive.

This chain links TRBV10-1 with TRBJ1-1, with D unclear. Trimming removed 4 bases from V and 1 base from J, with 7 bases in between. Germline lookup yields CDR1 WNHNN and CDR2 SYGVQD (reference sequence). The CDR3 spans 13 residues. The CDR3 DNA reads as TGCGCCAGCAGTGTGGCGGGGAACACTGAAGCTTTCTTT. This encodes CASSVAGNTEAFF.

The chain recombines TRBV6-5 with TRBJ1-2, with TRBD1 matching over 7 bases. The CDR3 length is 14 residues. Germline V gene data show CDR1 as MNHEY and CDR2 as SVGAGI. Unmatched junction bases numbered 7, after V lost 6 bases and J lost 3 bases. DNA of the CDR3: TGTGCCAGCAGACGGACAGGCGGCTACTATGGCTACACCTTC. Its protein is CASRRTGGYYGYTF.

V and J are TRBV9 and TRBJ2-1; TRBD2 matches 9 bases. Per the germline V gene, CDR1 is SGDLS and CDR2 is YYNGEE. The junction had 9 bases not matched to a gene; V was cut back by 0 bases and J by 8 bases. This CDR3 has 16 amino acids. CDR3 bases: TGTGCCAGCAGCGTAGCGGCGGGAGGGCCCTTGGATGAGCAGTTCTTC. Encoded protein: CASSVAAGGPLDEQFF.

The V and J genes are TRBV19 and TRBJ2-7; 7 positions match TRBD1. The germline V gene has CDR1 LNHDA and CDR2 SQIVND (reference sequence). The CDR3 runs to 15 residues. Germline trimming cut 5 bases from V and 0 bases from J; bases unmatched to any gene: 7. For the CDR3, the DNA is TGTGCCAGTAGTCCAACAGGGGCTTTCTCCTACGAGCAGTACTTC. It is translated as CASSPTGAFSYEQYF.

The chain joins TRBV19 to TRBJ2-5; D not resolved. Per germline, CDR1 LNHDA and CDR2 SQIVND (reference sequence). This CDR3 has 16 amino acids. Deletions cut 2 bases from V and 5 bases from J, with 18 bases between. The CDR3 loop reads CASSISLSRGLETQYF. The CDR3 region has the DNA TGTGCCAGTAGTATATCGCTCTCCCGAGGATTGGAGACCCAGTACTTC. Using reference TRBV19 and TRBJ2-5 for the parts outside the CDR3, the full variable domain is DGGITQSPKYLFRKEGQNVTLSCEQNLNHDAMYWYRQDPGQGLRLIYYSQIVNDFQKGDIAEGYSVSREKKESFPLTVTSAQKNPTAFYLCASSISLSRGLETQYFGPGTRLLVL.

Written as DNA, the CDR3 is TGTGCCTGGACCTTGGGGGCGGGGGGCGGCTACACCTTC. Translated, it gives CAWTLGAGGGYTF. The rearrangement links TRBV30 to TRBJ1-2; D is perhaps TRBD1 (6 bases). There are 13 residues in the CDR3. Looked up from germline, CDR1 is GTSNPN and CDR2 is SVGIG (reference sequence). Trimming cost V 4 bases and J 8 bases, with 17 bases left between them.

This clone was seen a handful of times. The chain couples TRBV6-6 to TRBJ1-6; no definite D call. Germline values: CDR1 MNHNY, CDR2 SVGAGI (reference sequence). V was shortened by 0 bases and J by 7 bases, with 7 bases between the two germline ends. This CDR3 region has 14 residues. In DNA, the CDR3 is TGTGCCAGCAGTTACTCGGCGGAGAATTCACCCCTCCACTTT. It specifies CASSYSAENSPLHF.

This clone has just a few counts. The CDR3 DNA follows: TGTGCCAGCTCACCGGGCAGCGGCTTTTGGGAGCCCCAGCATTTT. This sequence encodes CASSPGSGFWEPQHF. The chain is built from TRBV18 and TRBJ1-5; D is unresolved. Germline CDR1 reads KGHSH; CDR2 reads LQKENI. CDR3 length: 15 residues. V lost 3 bases and J lost 8, with 17 bases in between. Together with reference TRBV18 and TRBJ1-5, the CDR3 gives the full variable domain: NAGVMQNPRHLVRRRGQEARLRCSPMKGHSHVYWYRQLPEEGLKFMVYLQKENIIDESGMPKERFSAEFPKEGPSILRIQQVVRGDSAAYFCASSPGSGFWEPQHFGDGTRLSIL.

The gene calls are TRBV18 and TRBJ1-5, with TRBD1 identical over 8 bases. The CDR3 has 13 residues. V lost 4 bases, J lost 4 bases, and 0 bases stayed unmatched. The germline gives CDR1 KGHSH, CDR2 LQKENI. The CDR3 DNA reads TGTGCCAGCTCACGACAGGGGAATCAGCCCCAGCATTTT. Translated: CASSRQGNQPQHF.

This chain uses TRBV27 with TRBJ1-4; D is ambiguous. This CDR3 is built from 14 residues. Germline lookup yields CDR1 MNHEY and CDR2 SMNVEV (reference sequence). V was clipped by 5 bases and J by 0 bases, with 7 bases between them. The DNA for the CDR3 is TGTGCCAGCAGTCCCGGGACAACTAATGAAAAACTGTTTTTT. Translated, it gives CASSPGTTNEKLFF.

The genes are TRBV6-1 and TRBJ1-1, with D possibly being TRBD1 (6 bases). Trimming took 6 bases from V and 8 from J, leaving 16 bases between them. Germline CDR1 and CDR2: MNHNS and SASEGT. This CDR3 is 13 amino acids long. Here the CDR3 DNA reads TGTGCCAGCAGGGAACAGGGTCTGAGAGAAGCTTTCTTT. It specifies CASREQGLREAFF.

This clone has a single count. J is TRBJ1-1 and V is TRBV6-5; D perhaps matches TRBD1 (5 bases). This CDR3 comprises 13 residues. From germline, CDR1 is MNHEY and CDR2 SVGAGI. V was clipped by 4 bases and J by 1 base, with 7 bases between them. The CDR3 bases are TGTGCCAGCAGTTGGCAGGGGAACACTGAAGCTTTCTTT. This codes for CASSWQGNTEAFF.

The chain employs TRBV15 and TRBJ2-3; 7 positions agree with TRBD2. Losses at the gene ends were 1 base for V and 0 bases for J; bases not matched to a gene: 7. There are 17 residues in the CDR3. Germline CDR1 reads LNHNV; CDR2 reads YYDKDF (reference sequence). CDR3 in DNA: TGTGCCACCAGCAGAGGGTTAGCGGGCACTAGCACAGATACGCAGTATTTT. Amino acids: CATSRGLAGTSTDTQYF. The full variable domain, in which reference TRBV15 and TRBJ2-3 provide the parts outside the CDR3, is DAMVIQNPRYQVTQFGKPVTLSCSQTLNHNVMYWYQQKSSQAPKLLFHYYDKDFNNEADTPDNFQSRRPNTSFCFLDIRSPGLGDTAMYLCATSRGLAGTSTDTQYFGPGTRLTVL.

This clone came up a few times. This chain connects TRBV19 to TRBJ1-1; D perhaps matches TRBD1 (6 bases). Trimming took off 4 bases at V and 0 bases at J, with 12 bases between the two ends. This CDR3 has 15 residues. Germline V gene lookup returns CDR1 LNHDA and CDR2 SQIVND (reference sequence). The CDR3 region has the DNA TGTGCCAGTAGTACCTACAGGGAAATGAACACTGAAGCTTTCTTT. Protein sequence: CASSTYREMNTEAFF.